Listed here are 17 T cell receptor beta chains from one sample, sequenced in a study of blood T cell repertoires in COVID-19. The table came from immunoSEQ multiplex PCR; TCRdb's copy has only in-frame clones and leaves some out. The sample includes about 80,000 clones, nearly 90% of them seen just once. Sequencing was carried out using peripheral blood. The receptors were gathered from a woman over 75 with active or convalescent COVID-19.

V is TRBV5-4 and J is TRBJ2-7, with 7 nucleotides matching TRBD1. The CDR3 sequence is 14 residues long. V gave up 4 bases and J gave up 7 bases; unmatched junction bases: 11. The germline gives CDR1 SGHNT, CDR2 YYREEE (reference sequence). The CDR3, as DNA: TGTGCCAGCAGCCTCGGACAGGCCACTGAAGAGCAGTACTTC. Its translation is CASSLGQATEEQYF.

The chain uses TRBV4-3 and TRBJ2-2; 10 positions match TRBD2. CDR1 and CDR2 (germline): LGHNA, YSLEER. The CDR3 covers 16 residues. The V gene end was trimmed by 1 base and the J gene end by 4 bases; junction bases not matched to a gene: 3. The CDR3 DNA reads as TGCGCCAGCAGCCAAGGGACTAGCGGCCTCACCGGGGAGCTGTTTTTT. Amino acid sequence: CASSQGTSGLTGELFF.

This clone came up a few times. This chain uses TRBV28 with TRBJ2-7, with D perhaps TRBD1 (5 bases). With 0 bases removed from V and 3 bases from J, the gap between germline ends came to 12 bases. The germline CDR1 and CDR2 sequences are MDHEN and SYDVKM. This CDR3 has 15 amino acids. The CDR3: CASSLWQGDLYEQYF. CDR3 DNA sequence: TGTGCCAGCAGTTTATGGCAGGGTGATCTCTACGAGCAGTACTTC.

V and J are TRBV6-1 and TRBJ1-5; weak D call: TRBD1 (5 bases). This CDR3 spans 13 amino acids. The V gene's germline CDR1 is MNHNS and CDR2 SASEGT. The V end lost 1 base, the J end lost 9 bases, and 10 bases lay between the germline ends. CDR3 amino acids: CASSEGTNRPQHF. In DNA form, the CDR3 reads TGTGCCAGCAGTGAAGGGACAAACAGGCCCCAGCATTTT.

This sequence joins TRBV11-3 and TRBJ2-1, with 7 bases lining up with TRBD2. The CDR3 sequence is 13 residues long. Per germline, CDR1 SGHNT and CDR2 YENEEA. V was pared by 2 bases and J by 7 bases, with 2 bases of the junction left unmatched. CDR3 bases: TGTGCCAGCAGCTTAAACGGGAGGAATGAGCAGTTCTTC. Amino acid sequence: CASSLNGRNEQFF.

The chain joins TRBV19 to TRBJ2-5; D possibly corresponds to TRBD1 (6 bases). Germline-derived CDR1 and CDR2 are LNHDA and SQIVND (reference sequence). Trimming took off 6 bases at V and 4 bases at J, with 18 bases between the two ends. The CDR3 extends over 15 amino acids. The CDR3 nucleotides are TGTGCCAGTAGATTTACCGGGGCCAGGGGAGAGACCCAGTACTTC. Protein: CASRFTGARGETQYF.

The V call is TRBV19, the J call TRBJ1-4, with 7 bases fitting TRBD1. Germline V lookup: CDR1 LNHDA, CDR2 SQIVND (reference sequence). The length of the CDR3 is 14 residues. Trimming removed 6 bases from V and 2 bases from J; junction bases left unmatched: 3. The CDR3 spells CASSRGWTNEKLFF. As DNA, the CDR3 is TGTGCCAGTAGCAGGGGGTGGACTAATGAAAAACTGTTTTTT. Drawing the rest from reference TRBV19 and TRBJ1-4, the complete variable domain is DGGITQSPKYLFRKEGQNVTLSCEQNLNHDAMYWYRQDPGQGLRLIYYSQIVNDFQKGDIAEGYSVSREKKESFPLTVTSAQKNPTAFYLCASSRGWTNEKLFFGSGTQLSVL.

Note on this clone: One end of the junction varies from germline; a read error may be responsible. The rearrangement uses TRBV7-2 and TRBJ2-4; D might be TRBD1 or TRBD2, each matching 5 bases. Per the germline V gene, CDR1 is SGHTA and CDR2 is FQGNSA. This CDR3 has 14 residues. The CDR3 is CACRDTRGKNIQYF. The CDR3 DNA is TGTGCCTGCAGGGATACCCGGGGCAAAAACATTCAGTACTTC.

V gene TRBV2 combines with J gene TRBJ2-5; D might be TRBD2 (5 bases). The CDR3 runs to 13 residues. Germline assignment: CDR1 SNHLY and CDR2 FYNNEI. V lost 6 bases and J 5 bases, leaving 13 bases between the germline ends. The CDR3 DNA follows: TGTGCCAGCAGGAGGGCCCTGGGGGAGACCCAGTACTTC. Translation: CASRRALGETQYF.

The rearrangement joins TRBV11-2 to TRBJ1-3; TRBD1 agrees at 7 bases. Germline V lookup: CDR1 SGHAT, CDR2 FQNNGV. V shed 3 bases and J 2 bases; nucleotides not matched to a gene: 7. CDR3 length: 16 residues. For the CDR3, the DNA is TGTGCCAGCAGCTTCCACAGGGGCACTACTGGAAACACCATATATTTT. Protein product: CASSFHRGTTGNTIYF.

The rearrangement joins TRBV28 to TRBJ1-2, with 7 positions matching TRBD1. Germline values: CDR1 MDHEN, CDR2 SYDVKM. CDR3 length: 15 residues. With V trimmed by 2 bases and J by 3 bases, 6 bases remained unmatched. DNA of the CDR3: TGTGCCAGCAGTTTACCAACAGGGGCCCACTATGGCTACACCTTC. Amino acid sequence: CASSLPTGAHYGYTF.

The rearrangement links TRBV7-2 to TRBJ2-1; 10 positions agree with TRBD2. Germline CDR1 and CDR2: SGHTA and FQGNSA. There are 18 residues in the CDR3. Trimming cost V 2 bases and J 5 bases; bases outside gene matches: 12. For the CDR3, the DNA is TGTGCCAGCAGCTTACTACTAGCGGGATGGTCTGGAGACAATGAGCAGTTCTTC. Protein sequence: CASSLLLAGWSGDNEQFF.

V and J are TRBV5-1 and TRBJ2-7; 11 bases fit TRBD2. The germline V gene encodes CDR1 SGHRS and CDR2 YFSETQ. V lost 5 bases and J lost 1; bases outside the gene matches: 2. This CDR3 contains 14 residues. CDR3 in amino acids: CASSTSGGSYEQYF. The CDR3 DNA reads as TGCGCCAGCAGTACTAGCGGGGGATCCTACGAGCAGTACTTC.

J is TRBJ1-1 and V is TRBV7-8; 11 nucleotides match TRBD1. The ends lost 5 bases at V and 5 bases at J; junction bases unmatched: 13. Germline-derived CDR1 and CDR2 are SGHVS and FQNEAQ. CDR3 length equals 17 residues. The CDR3 loop reads CASSPRTGGSMGTEAFF. CDR3 DNA: TGTGCCAGCAGCCCCAGGACAGGGGGCTCAATGGGTACTGAAGCTTTCTTT.

V usage is TRBV19 and J usage is TRBJ2-6, with TRBD1 identical over 7 bases. Germline-derived CDR1 and CDR2 are LNHDA and SQIVND (reference sequence). J gave up 0 bases and V 4 bases, and 6 bases lay outside the gene matches. The CDR3 has 17 amino acids. In nucleotides, the CDR3 is TGTGCCAGTAGTAAGGGGGCGAGAGGCTCTGGGGCCAACGTCCTGACTTTC. Its protein is CASSKGARGSGANVLTF. Full variable domain (missing parts from reference TRBV19 and TRBJ2-6): DGGITQSPKYLFRKEGQNVTLSCEQNLNHDAMYWYRQDPGQGLRLIYYSQIVNDFQKGDIAEGYSVSREKKESFPLTVTSAQKNPTAFYLCASSKGARGSGANVLTFGAGSRLTVL.

V gene TRBV6-6 combines with J gene TRBJ1-5; 9 bases agree with TRBD1. Germline CDR1 is MNHNY and CDR2 is SVGAGI (reference sequence). V trimming: 0 bases; J trimming: 5 bases; junction bases outside the gene matches: 5. The length of the CDR3 is 16 residues. The CDR3 protein is CASSYSVGQGHQPQHF. The CDR3 coding sequence is TGTGCCAGCAGTTACTCTGTGGGACAGGGTCATCAGCCCCAGCATTTT.

The chain combines TRBV3-1 (or the pseudogene TRBV3-2) with TRBJ1-1, with a possible D match to TRBD1 (6 bases). This CDR3 is built from 16 residues. Germline CDR1 is LGHDT and CDR2 is YNNKEL (reference sequence). V was cut by 3 bases and J by 5 bases, with 19 bases left in between. CDR3 amino acids: CASSHRDYGRGTEAFF. The CDR3 bases are TGTGCCAGCAGCCACCGGGACTACGGAAGGGGGACTGAAGCTTTCTTT.